This T cell receptor (beta chain) was recorded in a study of a mutant IDH1 vaccine in newly diagnosed glioma. Findings and caveats of the study: Any relationship between pseudoprogression and changes in top peripheral T cell clonotypes seemed absent.

Here immunoSEQ multiplex PCR was the method, and the copy in TCRdb shows in-frame clones only, minus some. The profile shows 20,000 to 25,000 clones, under 85% of them singletons. In regard to this clone: Antigen unknown.

Documented time point: baseline, week 1 (first vaccination visit). Treatment specified: pre-vaccination baseline after standard-of-care therapy. Material: PBMCs, obtained from a glioma patient treated with radiotherapy, temozolomide or both. This clonotype was sampled from a man in his forties with glioma.

CDR3 DNA: TGTGCCAGCAGCTTAGATCGCGGCACTTACAACACTGAAGCTTTCTTT. It encodes CASSLDRGTYNTEAFF. The gene calls are TRBV7-9 and TRBJ1-1; D not resolved. Trimming stripped 1 base from V and 2 bases from J, with 14 bases between. The CDR3 spans 16 residues. Germline V lookup: CDR1 SEHNR, CDR2 FQNEAQ (reference sequence).